The entry below describes one T cell receptor beta chain. Its matching antigen is unknown. The ends lost 6 bases at V and 4 bases at J; junction bases unmatched: 14. The CDR3 length is 15 residues. The germline V gene has CDR1 DFQATT and CDR2 SNEGSKA (reference sequence). Specified treatment: roughly 11-day PBMC culture with coronavirus spike peptide pools or control peptides (ViraFEST assay). Sequenced with the Oncomine TCR Beta short-read assay was DNA taken from cultured CD4+ T cells. TCRdb passed the PCR reads through MiXCR, listing each CDR3 protein once. Of roughly 13,000 distinct CDR3 sequences in the sample, just over 55% were seen once. The data are from a study of vaccination and CD4 T cells after COVID-19. The overall study: Controls used CEFX viral epitopes (positive), HIV-1 Nef peptides (negative), or no peptide.

The TCR was taken from a human donor who had recovered from COVID-19. J is TRBJ1-1 and V is TRBV20-1, with 7 nucleotides matching TRBD1. The sequencing sample was made of CD4+ T cells from blood, cultured in vitro. The CDR3 bases are TGCAGTGCCGTAGCCGCTGACAGGGTTTTCACTGAAGCTTTCTTT. Protein product: CSAVAADRVFTEAFF.